This T cell receptor beta chain emerged from a study of a mutant IDH1 vaccine in newly diagnosed glioma. Regarding time point: week 35, safety follow-up. Topical imiquimod accompanied each vaccine dose, which consisted of 300 ug of mutant IDH1 20-mer peptide. The data were produced by immunoSEQ multiplex PCR, yet TCRdb's version contains in-frame clones alone and is incomplete. This sample has approximately 66,000 clones, with approximately 80% found just once. About this clone itself: Its antigen is still unknown.

The source is a man aged 30 to 45 with glioma. The sequencing here drew on PBMCs, taken from a glioma patient whose treatment included an IDH1 peptide vaccine.

CDR3 amino acids: CASSPSGENGYTF. In DNA, the CDR3 is TGTGCCAGCTCACCATCCGGAGAGAATGGCTACACCTTC. The chain carries TRBV18 and TRBJ1-2; no clear D gene. This CDR3 spans 13 amino acids. Trimming removed 2 bases from V and 6 bases from J, with 10 bases in between. CDR1 is KGHSH, CDR2 LQKENI, per germline.